The 24 T cell receptor beta chains below come from one sample, sequenced in a study of tissue T cells after allogeneic stem cell transplantation (dated by TCRdb to between 2022 and 2023). The method behind the library was the immunoSEQ multiplex PCR assay. In its TCRdb copy, this immuneACCESS table keeps in-frame sequences only and misses some clones. Where compared with another copy, unresolved V genes explain less than half of these, and the others have no known cause. The sample table lists 8,000 to 10,000 clones, 60% of them with a count of one. Together, the top ten hold over 7.5% of the sample. The time point label of this sample denotes: human tissue collected at research (rapid) autopsy. The sample consisted of tissue from the jejunum, taken at autopsy. The receptors stem from a woman aged 18-55 years with breast cancer.

CDR3 coding DNA: TGTGCCACCAGTGATTTTAGGACTAGCGGCTACAATGAGCAGTTCTTC. It specifies CATSDFRTSGYNEQFF. The rearrangement links TRBV24-1 to TRBJ2-1; 10 bases match TRBD2. The CDR3 is 16 residues long. Germline V gene lookup returns CDR1 KGHDR and CDR2 SFDVKD. Losses at the gene ends were 1 base for V and 3 bases for J; bases not matched to a gene: 2.

In this sample, this clone turned up a few times. This chain joins TRBV19 and TRBJ2-5; D remains ambiguous. CDR1 is LNHDA, CDR2 SQIVND, per germline (reference sequence). The CDR3 length is 12 residues. Trimming cost V 5 bases and J 2 bases, with 6 bases left between them. CDR3 region: CASSGLQETQYF. The CDR3 DNA is TGTGCCAGTAGTGGGCTGCAAGAGACCCAGTACTTC.

V gene TRBV10-3 combines with J gene TRBJ2-6; D remains ambiguous. This CDR3 has 15 residues. Germline CDR1 is ENHRY and CDR2 is SYGVKD. Trimming took 3 bases from V and 2 from J, leaving 8 bases between them. The CDR3 loop is CAISDRVPGANVLTF. DNA for the CDR3: TGTGCCATCAGTGATAGGGTTCCTGGGGCCAACGTCCTGACTTTC.

This chain connects TRBV28 to TRBJ1-1; possibly TRBD1 for D (5 bases). This CDR3 region has 14 residues. CDR1 is MDHEN, CDR2 SYDVKM, per germline. V lost 5 bases to trimming and J lost 5 bases, with 15 bases between them. The DNA of the CDR3 is TGTGCCAGCAGTAATCTAGGGGTGGTTACTGAAGCTTTCTTT. Translating it yields CASSNLGVVTEAFF.

This clone has only one observation. The rearrangement links TRBV5-6 to TRBJ2-7, with a tentative D call TRBD2 (5 bases). This CDR3 is 14 amino acids long. V lost 3 bases to trimming and J lost 1 base, with 11 bases between them. Germline V gene data show CDR1 as SGHDT and CDR2 as YYEEEE. CDR3 sequence (DNA): TGTGCCAGCAGCTGGACTGTCGTTTCCTACGAGCAGTACTTC. Translating gives CASSWTVVSYEQYF.

This rearrangement joins TRBV5-5 to TRBJ2-1; no clear D. Germline V gene lookup returns CDR1 SGHKS and CDR2 YYEKEE (reference sequence). The CDR3 consists of 14 residues. Trimming shortened V by 1 base and J by 6 bases, and 11 bases separated the two germline ends. CDR3 loop: CASSLSVTSNEQFF. The DNA of the CDR3 is TGTGCCAGCAGCTTGTCGGTGACGAGCAATGAGCAGTTCTTC. The full variable domain, with the rest looked up from reference TRBV5-5 and TRBJ2-1, is DAGVTQSPTHLIKTRGQQVTLRCSPISGHKSVSWYQQVLGQGPQFIFQYYEKEERGRGNFPDRFSARQFPNYSSELNVNALLLGDSALYLCASSLSVTSNEQFFGPGTRLTVL.

The chain's CDR3 is CASSQEAGAYNEQFF. The CDR3 coding sequence is TGTGCCAGCAGCCAAGAAGCGGGGGCCTACAATGAGCAGTTCTTC. The chain is built from TRBV4-2 and TRBJ2-1, with 8 nucleotides matching TRBD2. The CDR3 length is 15 residues. Trimming cost V 0 bases and J 2 bases; bases outside gene matches: 0. Germline CDR1 LGHNA, CDR2 YNFKEQ.

The V call is TRBV18, the J call TRBJ2-7; TRBD1 agrees at 9 bases. There are 15 residues in the CDR3. Germline V gene sequence: CDR1 KGHSH, CDR2 LQKENI. Trimming took 2 bases from V and 9 from J; bases not matched to a gene: 11. The DNA for the CDR3 is TGTGCCAGCTCACCAGGACAGGGGACTTCTTTAGGGCAGTACTTC. Amino acid sequence: CASSPGQGTSLGQYF.

The CDR3 spells CATCHGGSGTDTQYF. The CDR3 nucleotides are TGTGCCACTTGCCACGGGGGGAGTGGCACAGATACGCAGTATTTT. This chain joins TRBV28 and TRBJ2-3, with 7 bases identical to TRBD2. In germline, CDR1 is MDHEN, CDR2 SYDVKM. Trimming at V came to 10 bases and at J to 1 base, leaving 11 bases not matched to a gene. CDR3 length equals 15 residues.

The gene calls are TRBV5-1 and TRBJ2-4; 7 bases map to TRBD1. The CDR3 totals 14 residues. The germline V gene has CDR1 SGHRS and CDR2 YFSETQ. With V trimmed by 5 bases and J by 6 bases, 8 bases remained unmatched. CDR3 sequence: CASRMAEGANIQYF. CDR3 coding DNA: TGCGCCAGCAGGATGGCTGAGGGGGCAAACATTCAGTACTTC.

There are a few counts of this clone. The chain has TRBV5-6 and TRBJ2-5, with D perhaps TRBD2 (6 bases). From germline, CDR1 is SGHDT and CDR2 YYEEEE. The CDR3 runs 16 residues. The V end lost 0 bases, the J end lost 6 bases, and 18 bases lay between the germline ends. For the CDR3, the DNA is TGTGCCAGCAGCTTGGCATGGAGCGGGTCTGGGAAGACCCAGTACTTC. It codes for CASSLAWSGSGKTQYF.

This chain uses TRBV3-1 (or the pseudogene TRBV3-2) with TRBJ2-1; D may be TRBD1 or TRBD2 (5 bases each). The germline CDR1 and CDR2 sequences are LGHDT and YNNKEL (reference sequence). Trimming stripped 4 bases from V and 8 bases from J, with 9 bases between. This CDR3 region has 12 residues. This chain's CDR3 is CASSPRGYEQFF. The CDR3, as DNA: TGTGCCAGCAGCCCCCGGGGCTATGAGCAGTTCTTC.

This clone was found a few times. The chain joins TRBV5-6 to TRBJ2-1, with TRBD2 matching 11 bases. This CDR3 has 16 residues. Trimming took 0 bases from V and 7 from J; bases not matched to a gene: 6. Germline loops: CDR1 SGHDT, CDR2 YYEEEE. The CDR3 loop is CASSLEPGLAENEQFF. DNA of the CDR3: TGTGCCAGCAGCTTGGAGCCGGGACTAGCGGAGAATGAGCAGTTCTTC.

The V and J genes are TRBV7-3 and TRBJ2-1; the match to TRBD2 covers 14 bases. V shed 5 bases, J shed 4 bases, and the junction held 4 bases outside the gene matches. This CDR3 contains 16 residues. In germline, CDR1 is SGHTA, CDR2 FQGTGA. CDR3 sequence: CASSTGTSGGYNEQFF. CDR3 sequence (DNA): TGTGCCAGCAGCACCGGGACTAGCGGGGGTTACAATGAGCAGTTCTTC. The full variable domain, completed using reference TRBV7-3 and TRBJ2-1, is GAGVSQTPSNKVTEKGKYVELRCDPISGHTALYWYRQSLGQGPEFLIYFQGTGAADDSGLPNDRFFAVRPEGSVSTLKIQRTERGDSAVYLCASSTGTSGGYNEQFFGPGTRLTVL.

In nucleotides, the CDR3 is TGTGCCAGCAGTTCCGGGCTCTCCTACGAGCAGTACTTC. This translates into CASSSGLSYEQYF. The J gene is TRBJ2-7, the V gene TRBV12-3 or TRBV12-4; no reliable D call. V gave up 4 bases and J gave up 0 bases, with 7 bases separating them. The CDR3 runs 13 residues.

The chain carries TRBV3-1 (or the pseudogene TRBV3-2) and TRBJ1-5, with 11 bases fitting TRBD1. This CDR3 spans 16 amino acids. V was pared by 1 base and J by 7 bases, with 6 bases of the junction left unmatched. CDR1 and CDR2 (germline): LGHDT, YNNKEL (reference sequence). The CDR3 region is CASSQAGTGGDQPQHF. The CDR3 nucleotides are TGTGCCAGCAGCCAAGCCGGGACAGGGGGTGACCAGCCCCAGCATTTT.

J is TRBJ2-5 and V is TRBV19, with D uncertain. This CDR3 has 14 residues. Germline assignment: CDR1 LNHDA and CDR2 SQIVND (reference sequence). V dropped 4 bases and J dropped 1 base, with 10 bases sitting between them. CDR3 nucleotides: TGTGCCAGTAGTAGAAACCCCAGCCAAGAGACCCAGTACTTC. This gives the protein CASSRNPSQETQYF.

This rearrangement joins TRBV5-4 to TRBJ2-1; weak D call: TRBD1 (5 bases). Trimming pared 5 bases from V and 10 bases from J, leaving 10 bases between. Germline CDR1 SGHNT, CDR2 YYREEE (reference sequence). This CDR3 contains 11 residues. The CDR3 nucleotides are TGTGCCAGCAGACGCTGGGGCGAGCAGTTCTTC. It codes for CASRRWGEQFF.

The chain recombines TRBV27 with TRBJ2-7, with unresolved D. The CDR3 covers 11 residues. Looked up from germline, CDR1 is MNHEY and CDR2 is SMNVEV (reference sequence). Trimming removed 4 bases from V and 5 bases from J, with 6 bases in between. CDR3 sequence: CASSYPNEQYF. In DNA form, the CDR3 reads TGTGCCAGCAGTTACCCCAACGAGCAGTACTTC.

V is TRBV3-1 (or the pseudogene TRBV3-2) and J is TRBJ1-2, with a possible D match to TRBD1 (5 bases). CDR3 length equals 15 residues. V was cut by 5 bases and J by 9 bases, with 22 bases left in between. Germline CDR1 is LGHDT and CDR2 is YNNKEL (reference sequence). The CDR3 loop reads CASSLSSLPGGRYTF. For the CDR3, the DNA is TGTGCCAGCAGCTTGTCCTCGCTTCCGGGGGGACGCTACACCTTC.

This clone was picked up a small number of times. J is TRBJ2-1 and V is TRBV4-3; TRBD2 matches at 8 bases. After removal of 0 bases from V and 3 bases from J, the junction contained 13 bases not matched to a gene. The V gene's germline CDR1 is LGHNA and CDR2 YSLEER. This CDR3 has 19 amino acids. Written as DNA, the CDR3 is TGCGCCAGCAGCCAAGACAACGGGGGGGAGGAAAGTCTCTACAATGAGCAGTTCTTC. Its translation is CASSQDNGGEESLYNEQFF.

J is TRBJ2-1 and V is TRBV15; 10 positions agree with TRBD2. V was pared by 5 bases and J by 6 bases, with 16 bases of the junction left unmatched. CDR1 is LNHNV, CDR2 YYDKDF, per germline (reference sequence). The CDR3 is 18 amino acids. CDR3 residues: CATSGTSSGLAETNEQFF. The CDR3 coding sequence is TGTGCCACCAGCGGGACTAGTTCCGGACTAGCGGAAACCAATGAGCAGTTCTTC.

By its share, this clone is medium-sized. The sample holds other DNA sequences that translate to the same CDR3. This chain uses TRBV28 with TRBJ2-5, with D perhaps matching TRBD1 (6 bases). V was pared by 4 bases and J by 3 bases, with 6 bases between. The CDR3 totals 12 residues. Germline V gene data show CDR1 as MDHEN and CDR2 as SYDVKM. DNA of the CDR3: TGTGCCAGCAGTTCAGGGGAAGAGACCCAGTACTTC. Amino acids: CASSSGEETQYF.

The chain links TRBV7-9 to TRBJ1-5, with D possibly TRBD1 on 5 matching bases. This CDR3 region has 14 residues. The V and J ends lost 5 bases and 4 bases respectively, with 12 bases between them. CDR1 is SEHNR, CDR2 FQNEAQ, per germline (reference sequence). Here the CDR3 reads CASSPQGENQPQHF. DNA of the CDR3: TGTGCCAGCAGCCCTCAGGGTGAGAATCAGCCCCAGCATTTT. The variable domain in full, with the rest retrieved from reference TRBV7-9 and TRBJ1-5, is DTGVSQNPRHKITKRGQNVTFRCDPISEHNRLYWYRQTLGQGPEFLTYFQNEAQLEKSRLLSDRFSAERPKGSFSTLEIQRTEQGDSAMYLCASSPQGENQPQHFGDGTRLSIL.